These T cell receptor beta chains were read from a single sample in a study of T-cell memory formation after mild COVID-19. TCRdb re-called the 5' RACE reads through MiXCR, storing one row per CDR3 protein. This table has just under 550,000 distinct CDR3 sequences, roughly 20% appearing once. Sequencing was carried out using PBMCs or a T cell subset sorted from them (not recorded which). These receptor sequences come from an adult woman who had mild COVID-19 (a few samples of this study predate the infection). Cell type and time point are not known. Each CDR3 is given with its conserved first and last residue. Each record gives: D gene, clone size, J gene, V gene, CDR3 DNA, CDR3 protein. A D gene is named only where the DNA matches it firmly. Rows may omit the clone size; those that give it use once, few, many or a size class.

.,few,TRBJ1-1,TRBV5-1,TGCGCCGGTAGACTGTCACCTAACACTGAAGCTTTCTTT,CAGRLSPNTEAFF
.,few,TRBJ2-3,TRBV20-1,TGCAGTGCTAGAGGGGACGCCGAGGTGGATACGCAGTATTTT,CSARGDAEVDTQYF
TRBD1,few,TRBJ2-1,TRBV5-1,TGCGCCAGCAGCTTGTTAAGACAGGGAAACAATGAGCAGTTCTTC,CASSLLRQGNNEQFF
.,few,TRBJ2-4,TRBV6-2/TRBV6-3,TGTGCCAGCAGTTATTGGGGAGCCAAAAACATTCAGTACTTC,CASSYWGAKNIQYF
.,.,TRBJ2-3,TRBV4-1,TGCGCCAGCAGCCAACCCGATAATACGCAGTATTTT,CASSQPDNTQYF
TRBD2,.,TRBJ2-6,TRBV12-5,TGTGCTAGTGGTTTGGTGGGACTAGCGGATTCTGGGGCCAACGTCCTGACTTTC,CASGLVGLADSGANVLTF
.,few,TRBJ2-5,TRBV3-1,TGTGCCAGCAGCCAAGATCAACGGGAACGTACTGCGTACCAAGAGACCCAGTACTTC,CASSQDQRERTAYQETQYF
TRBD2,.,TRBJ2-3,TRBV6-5,TGTGCCAGCAGTTATCGGGCTAGCGGGAGGTTTGCAGATACGCAGTATTTT,CASSYRASGRFADTQYF
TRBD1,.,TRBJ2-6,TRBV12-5,TGTGCTAGTGGTTTGGAACAGGGGTTTTCGGGGGCCAACGTCCTGACTTTC,CASGLEQGFSGANVLTF
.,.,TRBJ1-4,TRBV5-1,TGCGCCAGCAGCTTGGACGGGGGAACCCTCCCCCCTAATGAAAAACTGTTTTTT,CASSLDGGTLPPNEKLFF
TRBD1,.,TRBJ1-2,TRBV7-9,TGTGCCAGCAGCTTAGACTCGATGACAGGGTGGCTCCATGGCTACACCTTC,CASSLDSMTGWLHGYTF
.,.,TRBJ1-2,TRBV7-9,TGTGCCAGCAGCTTTGGGGGAAACCGCTATGGCTACACCTTC,CASSFGGNRYGYTF
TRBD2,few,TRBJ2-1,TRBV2,TGTGCCAGCAGTGCTCAACTAGCGGGGATGTACAATGAGCAGTTCTTC,CASSAQLAGMYNEQFF
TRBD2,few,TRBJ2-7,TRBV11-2,TGTGCCAGCAGCTTAGAACTAGCGGGAGGAAGTAGCGAGCAGTACTTC,CASSLELAGGSSEQYF
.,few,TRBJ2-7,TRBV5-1,TGCGCCAGCAGCTGGGAACAGGGAGGCGAGCAGTACTTC,CASSWEQGGEQYF
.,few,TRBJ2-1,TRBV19,TGTGCCAGTAGTATAGTAATTGGGTCCCACAATGAGCAGTTCTTC,CASSIVIGSHNEQFF
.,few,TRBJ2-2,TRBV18,TGTGCCAGCTCTCCGAGGACGGATTACAACGGGGAGCTGTTTTTT,CASSPRTDYNGELFF
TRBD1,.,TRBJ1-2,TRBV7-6,TGTGCCAGCAGCTTACAGCAGGGGGGTACCTATGGCTACACCTTC,CASSLQQGGTYGYTF
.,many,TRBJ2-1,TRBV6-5,TGTGCCAGCAGTTACGACGGGTACAATGAGCAGTTCTTC,CASSYDGYNEQFF
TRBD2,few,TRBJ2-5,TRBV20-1,TGCAGTGCTAAACCCGGCGGGGGGCGAGAGACCCAGTACTTC,CSAKPGGGRETQYF
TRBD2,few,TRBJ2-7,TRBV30,TGTGCCTGGGCCTCGGGACTAGCGTTTACCTACGAGCAGTACTTC,CAWASGLAFTYEQYF
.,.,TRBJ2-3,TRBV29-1,TGCAGCGTTTGGGGGGCCCCAACTCCTAGCACAGATACGCAGTATTTT,CSVWGAPTPSTDTQYF
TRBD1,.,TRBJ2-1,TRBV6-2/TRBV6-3,TGTGCCAGCAGTTCCGATCACTTCGGGCTCGGGACAGGGGTAAACTACAATGAGCAGTTCTTC,CASSSDHFGLGTGVNYNEQFF
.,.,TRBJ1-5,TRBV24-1,TGTGCCGCCTCCCGGGACAGCAATCAGCCCCAGCATTTT,CAASRDSNQPQHF
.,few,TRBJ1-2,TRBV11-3,TGTGCCAGCAGCTTGGGCAGGGTAGCAAATGGCTACACCTTC,CASSLGRVANGYTF
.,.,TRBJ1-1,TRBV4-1,TGCGCCAGCGGCGCGGAGGGGGGCCTGAACACTGAAGCTTTCTTT,CASGAEGGLNTEAFF
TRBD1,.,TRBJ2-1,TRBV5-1,TGCGCCAGCAGCCACAGGGGGCGTGACAATGAGCAGTTCTTC,CASSHRGRDNEQFF
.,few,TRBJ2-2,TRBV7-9,TGTGCCAGCAGCTTAGCACTAAGGCAAGCGAACACCGGGGAGCTGTTTTTT,CASSLALRQANTGELFF
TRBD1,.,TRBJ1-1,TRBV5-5,TGTGCCAGCAGCTTGGGTGACAGGGGTGAAGCTTTCTTT,CASSLGDRGEAFF
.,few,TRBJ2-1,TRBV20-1,TGCAGTGCTAGAGTGGCCCTTGTCTACAATGAGCAGTTCTTC,CSARVALVYNEQFF
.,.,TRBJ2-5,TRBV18,TGTGCCAGCTCAACCTTACTCGAGACCCAGTACTTC,CASSTLLETQYF
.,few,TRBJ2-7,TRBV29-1,TGCAGCGTAGCAGGGGACGCCTACGAGCAGTACTTC,CSVAGDAYEQYF
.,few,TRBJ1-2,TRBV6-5,TGTGCCAGCAGTTACTCGCACAGGGCCCAGCATGGCTACACCTTC,CASSYSHRAQHGYTF
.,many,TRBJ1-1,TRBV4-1,TGCGCCAGCAGGGGAGACCATTGGGGTGAAGCTTTCTTT,CASRGDHWGEAFF
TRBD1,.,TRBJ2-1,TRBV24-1,TGTGCCACCAGTGATTCCTTGACAGGGGTGAGGGAGCAGTTCTTC,CATSDSLTGVREQFF
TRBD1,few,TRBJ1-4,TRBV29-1,TGCAGCGTTGGGGCCGGGACAGGGAATGAAAAACTGTTTTTT,CSVGAGTGNEKLFF
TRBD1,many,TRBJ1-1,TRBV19,TGTGCCAGTAGTATAACGTGGCGGGGACAGGGAACTAACACTGAAGCTTTCTTT,CASSITWRGQGTNTEAFF
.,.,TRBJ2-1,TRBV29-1,TGCAGCGTTGGCATGAGACTCGGGGGCGAGCAGTTCTTC,CSVGMRLGGEQFF
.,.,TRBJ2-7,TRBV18,TGTGCCAGCTCACCACCCAGGGCGCTCTACGAGCAGTACTTC,CASSPPRALYEQYF
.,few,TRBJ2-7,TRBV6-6,TGTGCCAGCAGCCCCCCAGGGATCGAGCAGTACTTC,CASSPPGIEQYF
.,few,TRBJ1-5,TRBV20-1,TGCAGTGTAAGGGAGGGGGGCAGAAGCAATCAGCCCCAGCATTTT,CSVREGGRSNQPQHF
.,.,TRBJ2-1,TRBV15,TGTGCCACCAGCAGAGATTCGACAGGCGTCGGCTCCTACAATGAGCAGTTCTTC,CATSRDSTGVGSYNEQFF
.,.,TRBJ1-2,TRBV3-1,TGTGCCAGCAGCCAAGGGCAGGATGGCTACACCTTC,CASSQGQDGYTF
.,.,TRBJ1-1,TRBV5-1,TGCGCCAGCAGCTTGGCGCTAGAGAACACTGAAGCTTTCTTT,CASSLALENTEAFF
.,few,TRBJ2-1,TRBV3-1,TGTGCCAGCAGCCCTAAGAATCAGGGTGAGAATGAGCAGTTCTTC,CASSPKNQGENEQFF